This T cell receptor (beta chain) is drawn from a study of cytomegalovirus exposure and HLA in healthy donors. Findings of the study overall: A later analysis showed that HLA-associated TCR beta chains had undergone more clonal expansion than equally common others. There were several of the most significant clusters that appeared linked to common viral pathogens in a later analysis.

Use of 60 Vbeta and 13 Jbeta primers characterized the PCR. The table came from immunoSEQ multiplex PCR; TCRdb's copy has only in-frame clones and leaves some out. The data show fewer than 200,000 clones, 75% seen once. The CDR3 runs to 12 residues. The V and J ends lost 11 bases and 7 bases respectively, with 15 bases between them. CDR1 and CDR2 (germline): LNHDA, SQIVND (reference sequence). Note on this clone: Antigen unknown.

Input material: PBMCs. This chain connects TRBV19 to TRBJ1-5; perhaps TRBD1 as D (6 bases). The TCR comes from a female donor in good health and CMV-seronegative. The CDR3 DNA is TGTGCCGCCCGGACAGTGGGGCAGCCCCAGCATTTT. As protein: CAARTVGQPQHF.